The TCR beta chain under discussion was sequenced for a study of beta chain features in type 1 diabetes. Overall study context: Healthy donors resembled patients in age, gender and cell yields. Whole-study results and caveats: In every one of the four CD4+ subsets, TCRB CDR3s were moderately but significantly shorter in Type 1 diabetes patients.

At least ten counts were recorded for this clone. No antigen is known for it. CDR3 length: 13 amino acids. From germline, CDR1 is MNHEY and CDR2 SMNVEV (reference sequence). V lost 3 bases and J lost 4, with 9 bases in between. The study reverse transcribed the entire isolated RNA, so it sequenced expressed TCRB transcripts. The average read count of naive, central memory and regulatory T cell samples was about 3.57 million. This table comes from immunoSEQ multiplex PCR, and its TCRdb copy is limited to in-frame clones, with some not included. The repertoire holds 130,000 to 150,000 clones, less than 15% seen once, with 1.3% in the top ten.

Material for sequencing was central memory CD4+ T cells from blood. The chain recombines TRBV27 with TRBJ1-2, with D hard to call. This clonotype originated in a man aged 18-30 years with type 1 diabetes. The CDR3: CASSFDMGYGYTF. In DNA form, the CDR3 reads TGTGCCAGCAGTTTCGACATGGGCTATGGCTACACCTTC.